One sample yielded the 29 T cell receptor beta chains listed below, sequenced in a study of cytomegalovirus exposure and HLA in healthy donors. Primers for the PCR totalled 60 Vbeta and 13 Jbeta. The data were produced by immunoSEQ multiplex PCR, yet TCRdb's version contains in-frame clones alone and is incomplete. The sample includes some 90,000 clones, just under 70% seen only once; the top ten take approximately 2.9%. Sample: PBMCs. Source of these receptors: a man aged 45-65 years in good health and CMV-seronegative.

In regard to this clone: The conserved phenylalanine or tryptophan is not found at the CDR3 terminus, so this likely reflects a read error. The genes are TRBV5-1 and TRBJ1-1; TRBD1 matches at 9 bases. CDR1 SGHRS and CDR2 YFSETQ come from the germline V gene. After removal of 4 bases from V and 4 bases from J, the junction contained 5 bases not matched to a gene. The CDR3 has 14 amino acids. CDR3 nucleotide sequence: TGCGCCAGCAGCCCGGGACAGGGTGGCACTGAAGCTTTCGTT. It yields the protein CASSPGQGGTEAFV.

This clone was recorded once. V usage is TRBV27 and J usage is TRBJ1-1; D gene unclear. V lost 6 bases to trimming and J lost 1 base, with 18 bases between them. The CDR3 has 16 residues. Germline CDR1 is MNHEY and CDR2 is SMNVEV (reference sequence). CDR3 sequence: CASSKHWAGGNTEAFF. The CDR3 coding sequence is TGTGCCAGCAGCAAGCACTGGGCAGGAGGGAACACTGAAGCTTTCTTT.

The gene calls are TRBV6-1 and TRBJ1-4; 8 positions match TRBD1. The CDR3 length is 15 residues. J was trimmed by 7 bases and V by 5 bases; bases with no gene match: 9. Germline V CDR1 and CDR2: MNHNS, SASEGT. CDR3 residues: CASSLQGARGEKLFF. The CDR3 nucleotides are TGTGCCAGCAGTTTGCAGGGGGCGAGAGGTGAAAAACTGTTTTTT.

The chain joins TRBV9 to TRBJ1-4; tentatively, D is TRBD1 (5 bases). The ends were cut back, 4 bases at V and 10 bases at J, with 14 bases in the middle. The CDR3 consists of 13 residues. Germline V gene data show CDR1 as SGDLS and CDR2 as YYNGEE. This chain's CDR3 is CASSPGPYAKLFF. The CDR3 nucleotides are TGTGCCAGCAGCCCAGGGCCCTACGCAAAACTGTTTTTT.

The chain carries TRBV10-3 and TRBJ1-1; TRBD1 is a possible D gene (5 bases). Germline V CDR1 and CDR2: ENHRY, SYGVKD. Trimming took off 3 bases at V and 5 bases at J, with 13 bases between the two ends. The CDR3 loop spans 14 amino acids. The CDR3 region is CAISDRGEGTEAFF. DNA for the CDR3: TGTGCCATCAGTGATCGGGGGGAAGGTACTGAAGCTTTCTTT.

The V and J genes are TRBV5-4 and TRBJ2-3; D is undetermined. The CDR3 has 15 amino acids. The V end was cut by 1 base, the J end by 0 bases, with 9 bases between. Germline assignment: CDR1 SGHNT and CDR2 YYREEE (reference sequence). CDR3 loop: CASSLMFPSTDTQYF. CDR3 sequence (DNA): TGTGCCAGCAGCTTGATGTTCCCTAGCACAGATACGCAGTATTTT.

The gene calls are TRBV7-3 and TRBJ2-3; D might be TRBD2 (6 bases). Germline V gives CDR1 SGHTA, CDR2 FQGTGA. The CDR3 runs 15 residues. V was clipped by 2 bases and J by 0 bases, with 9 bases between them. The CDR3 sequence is CASSLLAGSTDTQYF. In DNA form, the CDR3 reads TGTGCCAGCAGCTTATTGGCGGGAAGCACAGATACGCAGTATTTT.

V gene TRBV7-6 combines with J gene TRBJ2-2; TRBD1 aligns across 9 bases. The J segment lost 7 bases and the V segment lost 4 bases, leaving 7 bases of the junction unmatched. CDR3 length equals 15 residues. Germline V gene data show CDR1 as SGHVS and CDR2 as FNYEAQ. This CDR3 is CASSSGTGQGGELFF. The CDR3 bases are TGTGCCAGCAGCTCCGGGACAGGGCAGGGCGGGGAGCTGTTTTTT.

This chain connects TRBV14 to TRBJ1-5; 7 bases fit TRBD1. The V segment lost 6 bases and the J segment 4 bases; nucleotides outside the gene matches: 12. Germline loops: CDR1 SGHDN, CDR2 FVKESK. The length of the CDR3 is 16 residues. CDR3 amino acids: CASSHQGGEGNQPQHF. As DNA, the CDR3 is TGTGCCAGCAGTCATCAAGGGGGCGAAGGTAATCAGCCCCAGCATTTT.

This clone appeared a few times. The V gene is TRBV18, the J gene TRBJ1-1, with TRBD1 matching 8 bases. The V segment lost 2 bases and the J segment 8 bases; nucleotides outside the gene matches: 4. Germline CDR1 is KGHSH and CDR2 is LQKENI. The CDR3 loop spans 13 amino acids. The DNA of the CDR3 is TGTGCCAGCTCACCAGTACAGGGGGGGGAAGCTTTCTTT. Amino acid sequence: CASSPVQGGEAFF.

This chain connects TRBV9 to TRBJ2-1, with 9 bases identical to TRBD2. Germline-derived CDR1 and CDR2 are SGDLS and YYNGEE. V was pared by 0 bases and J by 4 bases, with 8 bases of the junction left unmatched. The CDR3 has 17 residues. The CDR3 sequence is CASSVELGLAGYNEQFF. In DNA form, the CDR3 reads TGTGCCAGCAGCGTAGAGTTGGGGCTAGCGGGATACAATGAGCAGTTCTTC.

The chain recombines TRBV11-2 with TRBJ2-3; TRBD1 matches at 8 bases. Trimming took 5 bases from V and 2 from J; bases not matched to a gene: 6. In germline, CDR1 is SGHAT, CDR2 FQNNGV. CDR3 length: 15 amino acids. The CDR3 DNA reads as TGTGCCAGCAGCCCGAGGACAGGGTACACAGATACGCAGTATTTT. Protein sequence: CASSPRTGYTDTQYF.

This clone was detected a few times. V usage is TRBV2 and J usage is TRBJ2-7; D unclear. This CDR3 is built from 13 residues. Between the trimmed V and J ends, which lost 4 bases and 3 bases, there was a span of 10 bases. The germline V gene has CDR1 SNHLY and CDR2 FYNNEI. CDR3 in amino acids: CASSVNTNYEQYV. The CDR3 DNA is TGTGCCAGCAGTGTAAACACGAACTACGAGCAGTACGTC.

For the CDR3, the DNA is TGTGCCAGCCAATCCGGGCAGGGGTTGGGCTACACCTTC. This sequence encodes CASQSGQGLGYTF. The rearrangement joins TRBV5-4 to TRBJ1-2, with a possible D match to TRBD1 (6 bases). CDR3 size: 13 residues. Germline V CDR1 and CDR2: SGHNT, YYREEE (reference sequence). V was trimmed by 7 bases and J by 8 bases, leaving 18 bases between them.

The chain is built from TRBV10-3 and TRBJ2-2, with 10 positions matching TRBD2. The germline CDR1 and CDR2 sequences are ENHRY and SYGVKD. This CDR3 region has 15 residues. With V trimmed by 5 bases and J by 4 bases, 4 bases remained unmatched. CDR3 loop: CAISKSGGGTGELFF. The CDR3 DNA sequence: TGTGCCATCAGTAAAAGCGGGGGGGGCACCGGGGAGCTGTTTTTT.

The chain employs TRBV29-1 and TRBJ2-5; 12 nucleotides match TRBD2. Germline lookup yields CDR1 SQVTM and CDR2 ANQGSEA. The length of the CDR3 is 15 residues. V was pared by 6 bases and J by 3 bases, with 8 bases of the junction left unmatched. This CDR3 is CSVASSGRGEETQYF. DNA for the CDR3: TGCAGCGTCGCGTCTAGCGGGAGGGGGGAAGAGACCCAGTACTTC.

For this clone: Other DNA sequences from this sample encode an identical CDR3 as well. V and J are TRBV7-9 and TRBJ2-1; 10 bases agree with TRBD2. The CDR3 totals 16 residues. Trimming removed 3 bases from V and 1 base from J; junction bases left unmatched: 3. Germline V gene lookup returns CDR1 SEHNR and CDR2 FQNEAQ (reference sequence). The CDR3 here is CASSLALAGSYNEQFF. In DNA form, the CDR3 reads TGTGCCAGCAGCTTGGCACTAGCGGGATCCTACAATGAGCAGTTCTTC.

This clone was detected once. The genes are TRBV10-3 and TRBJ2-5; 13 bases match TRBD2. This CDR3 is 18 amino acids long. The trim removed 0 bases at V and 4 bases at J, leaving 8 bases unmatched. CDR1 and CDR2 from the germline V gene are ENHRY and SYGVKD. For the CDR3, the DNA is TGTGCCATCAGTGAGTCGAAAAGGACTAGCGGGAGTGTAGAGACCCAGTACTTC. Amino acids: CAISESKRTSGSVETQYF.

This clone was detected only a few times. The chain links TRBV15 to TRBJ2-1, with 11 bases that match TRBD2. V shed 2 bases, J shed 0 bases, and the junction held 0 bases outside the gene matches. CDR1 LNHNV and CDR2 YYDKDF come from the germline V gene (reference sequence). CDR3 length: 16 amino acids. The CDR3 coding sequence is TGTGCCACCAGCAGAACTAGCGGGGGCTCCTACAATGAGCAGTTCTTC. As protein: CATSRTSGGSYNEQFF.

The CDR3 DNA reads TGTGCCAGCAGCCACGATTTGACAGGGGGAAAACTGTTTTTT. Translation gives CASSHDLTGGKLFF. The rearrangement uses TRBV7-9 and TRBJ1-4; TRBD1 agrees at 9 bases. After removal of 5 bases from V and 10 bases from J, the junction contained 8 bases not matched to a gene. The CDR3 consists of 14 residues. From germline, CDR1 is SEHNR and CDR2 FQNEAQ (reference sequence).

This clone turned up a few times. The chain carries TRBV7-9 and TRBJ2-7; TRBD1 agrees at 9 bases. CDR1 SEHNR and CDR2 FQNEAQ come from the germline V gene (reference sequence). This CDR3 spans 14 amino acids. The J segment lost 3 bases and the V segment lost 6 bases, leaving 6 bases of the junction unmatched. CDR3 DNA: TGTGCCAGCAGTTCCCGGGACAGGGACTACGAGCAGTACGTC. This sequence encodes CASSSRDRDYEQYV.

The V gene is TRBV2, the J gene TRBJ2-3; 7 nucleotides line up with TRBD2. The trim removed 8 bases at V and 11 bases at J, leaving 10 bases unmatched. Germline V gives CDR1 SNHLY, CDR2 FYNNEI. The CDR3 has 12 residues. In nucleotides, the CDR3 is TGTGCCAGCCAGGAAGCGGGATCGGTGCAGTATTTT. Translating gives CASQEAGSVQYF.

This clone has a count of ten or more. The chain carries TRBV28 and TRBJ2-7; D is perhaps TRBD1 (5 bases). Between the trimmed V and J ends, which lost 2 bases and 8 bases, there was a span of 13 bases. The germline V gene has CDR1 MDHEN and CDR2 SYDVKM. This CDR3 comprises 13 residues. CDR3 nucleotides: TGTGCCAGCAGTTTAATGCAGGGCCCCCAGCAGTACTTC. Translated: CASSLMQGPQQYF.

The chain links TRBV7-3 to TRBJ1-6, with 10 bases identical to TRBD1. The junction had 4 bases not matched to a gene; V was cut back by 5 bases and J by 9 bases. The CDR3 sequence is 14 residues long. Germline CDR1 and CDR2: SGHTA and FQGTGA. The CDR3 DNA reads TGTGCCAGCAGCATAGGGACAGGGGCTTCACCCCTCCACTTT. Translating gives CASSIGTGASPLHF.

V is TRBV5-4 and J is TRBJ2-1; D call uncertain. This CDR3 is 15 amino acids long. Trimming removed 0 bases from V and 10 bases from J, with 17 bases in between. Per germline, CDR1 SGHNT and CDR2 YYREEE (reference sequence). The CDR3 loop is CASSLEAEGRVEQFF. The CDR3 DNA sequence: TGTGCCAGCAGCTTGGAGGCGGAAGGAAGAGTGGAGCAGTTCTTC.

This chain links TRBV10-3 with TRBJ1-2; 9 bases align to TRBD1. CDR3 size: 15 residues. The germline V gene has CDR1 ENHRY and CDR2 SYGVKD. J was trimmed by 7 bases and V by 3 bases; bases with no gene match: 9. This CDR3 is CAISETTGGGSGYTF. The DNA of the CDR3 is TGTGCCATCAGTGAAACGACAGGGGGAGGAAGTGGCTACACCTTC.

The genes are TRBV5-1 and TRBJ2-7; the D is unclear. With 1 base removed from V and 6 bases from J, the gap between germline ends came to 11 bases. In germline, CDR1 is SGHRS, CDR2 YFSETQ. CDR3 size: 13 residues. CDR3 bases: TGCGCCAGCAGCTTGCAACCGGAGAGCGAGCAGTACGTC. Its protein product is CASSLQPESEQYV.

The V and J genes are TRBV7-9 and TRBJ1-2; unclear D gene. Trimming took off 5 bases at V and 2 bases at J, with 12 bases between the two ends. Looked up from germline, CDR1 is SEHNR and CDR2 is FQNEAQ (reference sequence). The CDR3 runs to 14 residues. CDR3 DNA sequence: TGTGCCAGCAGCCCGACACCTCAGAACTATGGCTACACCTTC. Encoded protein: CASSPTPQNYGYTF.

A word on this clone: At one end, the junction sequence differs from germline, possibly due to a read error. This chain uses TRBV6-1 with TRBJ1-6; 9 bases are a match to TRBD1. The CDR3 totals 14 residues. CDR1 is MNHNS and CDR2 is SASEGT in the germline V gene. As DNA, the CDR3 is TGTGCCAGCAGCTCGGGACAGGGAAATTCGCCCCTCCACTTT. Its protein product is CASSSGQGNSPLHF.